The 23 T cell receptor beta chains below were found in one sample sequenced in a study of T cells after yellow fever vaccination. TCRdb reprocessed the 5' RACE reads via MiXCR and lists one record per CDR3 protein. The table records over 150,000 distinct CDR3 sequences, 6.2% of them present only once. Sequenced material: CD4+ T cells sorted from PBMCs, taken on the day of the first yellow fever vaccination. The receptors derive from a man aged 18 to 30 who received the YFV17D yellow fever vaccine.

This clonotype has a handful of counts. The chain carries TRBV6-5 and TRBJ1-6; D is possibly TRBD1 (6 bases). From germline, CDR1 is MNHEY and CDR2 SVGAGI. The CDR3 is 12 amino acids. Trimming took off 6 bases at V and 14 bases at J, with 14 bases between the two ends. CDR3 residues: CASRESTGTLHF. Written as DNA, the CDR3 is TGTGCCAGCAGAGAGTCTACAGGGACCCTCCACTTT.

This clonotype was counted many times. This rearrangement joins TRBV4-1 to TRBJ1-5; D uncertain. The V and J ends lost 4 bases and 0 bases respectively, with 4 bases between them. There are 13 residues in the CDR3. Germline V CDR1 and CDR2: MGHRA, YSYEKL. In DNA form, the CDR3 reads TGCGCCAGCAGCCCCTTTAGCAATCAGCCCCAGCATTTT. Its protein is CASSPFSNQPQHF.

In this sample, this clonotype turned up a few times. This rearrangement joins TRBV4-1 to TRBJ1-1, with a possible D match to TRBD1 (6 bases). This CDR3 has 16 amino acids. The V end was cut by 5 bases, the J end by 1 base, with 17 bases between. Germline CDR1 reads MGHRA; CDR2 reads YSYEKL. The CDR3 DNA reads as TGCGCCAGCAGCAGACCTCCCAGGACAGAGAACACTGAAGCTTTCTTT. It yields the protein CASSRPPRTENTEAFF.

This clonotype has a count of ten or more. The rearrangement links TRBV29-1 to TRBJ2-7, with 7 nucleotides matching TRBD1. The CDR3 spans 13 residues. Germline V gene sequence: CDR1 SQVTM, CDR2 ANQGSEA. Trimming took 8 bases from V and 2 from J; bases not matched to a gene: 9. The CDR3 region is CSFYGQGAYEQYF. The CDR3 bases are TGCAGCTTCTACGGGCAGGGGGCCTACGAGCAGTACTTC.

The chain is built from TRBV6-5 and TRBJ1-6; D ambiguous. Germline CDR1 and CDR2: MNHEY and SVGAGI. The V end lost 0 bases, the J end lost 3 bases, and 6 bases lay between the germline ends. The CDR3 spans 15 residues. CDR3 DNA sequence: TGTGCCAGCAGTTACTCACAGCGCTATAATTCACCCCTCCACTTT. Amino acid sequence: CASSYSQRYNSPLHF.

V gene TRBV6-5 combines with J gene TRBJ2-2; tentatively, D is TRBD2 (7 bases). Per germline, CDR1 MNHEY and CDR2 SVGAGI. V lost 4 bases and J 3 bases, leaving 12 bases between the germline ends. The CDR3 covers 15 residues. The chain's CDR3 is CASSWRGGYTGELFF. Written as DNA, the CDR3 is TGTGCCAGCAGTTGGAGGGGGGGGTACACCGGGGAGCTGTTTTTT.

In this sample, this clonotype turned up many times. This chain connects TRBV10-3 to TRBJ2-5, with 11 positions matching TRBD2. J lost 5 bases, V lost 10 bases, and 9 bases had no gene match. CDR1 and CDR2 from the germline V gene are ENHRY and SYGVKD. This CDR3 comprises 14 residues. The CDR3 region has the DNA TGTGCCAGCCGTACTAGCGGGGGAGGCGAGACCCAGTACTTC. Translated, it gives CASRTSGGGETQYF.

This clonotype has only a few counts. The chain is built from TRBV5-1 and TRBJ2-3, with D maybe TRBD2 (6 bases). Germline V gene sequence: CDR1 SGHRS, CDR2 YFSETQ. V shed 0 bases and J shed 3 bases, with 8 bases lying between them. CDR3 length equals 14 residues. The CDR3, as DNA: TGCGCCAGCAGCTTGGGACTAGTTACAGATACGCAGTATTTT. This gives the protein CASSLGLVTDTQYF.

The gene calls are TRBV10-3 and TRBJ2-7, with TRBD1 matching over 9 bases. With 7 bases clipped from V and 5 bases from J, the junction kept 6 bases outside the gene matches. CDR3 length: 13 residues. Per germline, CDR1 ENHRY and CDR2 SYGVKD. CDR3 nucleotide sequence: TGTGCCATCAAAGGACAGGGGCCGAACGAGCAGTACGTC. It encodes CAIKGQGPNEQYV.

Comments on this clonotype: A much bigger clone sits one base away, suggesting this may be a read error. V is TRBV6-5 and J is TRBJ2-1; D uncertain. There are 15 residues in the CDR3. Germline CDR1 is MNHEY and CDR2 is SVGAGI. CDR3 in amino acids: CASSSWGSGLNEHFF. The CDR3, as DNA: TGTGCCAGCAGTTCGTGGGGTTCCGGGCTCAATGAGCACTTCTTC.

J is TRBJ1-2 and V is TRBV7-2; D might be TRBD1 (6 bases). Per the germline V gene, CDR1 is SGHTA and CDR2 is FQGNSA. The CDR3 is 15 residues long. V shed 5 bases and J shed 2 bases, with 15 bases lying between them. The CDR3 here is CASSQRGVRNYGYTF. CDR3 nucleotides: TGTGCCAGCAGCCAGAGGGGGGTACGGAACTATGGCTACACCTTC.

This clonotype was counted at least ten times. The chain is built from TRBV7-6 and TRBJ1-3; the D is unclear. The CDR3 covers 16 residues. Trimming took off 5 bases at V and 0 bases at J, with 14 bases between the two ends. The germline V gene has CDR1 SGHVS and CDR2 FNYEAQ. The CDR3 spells CASSQVGFDSGNTIYF. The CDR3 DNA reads TGTGCCAGCAGCCAAGTGGGCTTCGACTCTGGAAACACCATATATTTT.

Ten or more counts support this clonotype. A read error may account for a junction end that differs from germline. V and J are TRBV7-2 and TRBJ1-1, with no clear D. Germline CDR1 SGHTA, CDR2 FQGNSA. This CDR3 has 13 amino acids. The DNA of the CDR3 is TGTGCCAGCAGTTTAGGGATGAACACTGAAGCTTTCTTT. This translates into CASSLGMNTEAFF.

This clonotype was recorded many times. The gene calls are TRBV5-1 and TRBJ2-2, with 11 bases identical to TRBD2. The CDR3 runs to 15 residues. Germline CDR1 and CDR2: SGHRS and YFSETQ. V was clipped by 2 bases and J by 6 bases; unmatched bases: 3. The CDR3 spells CASSLRTSGSGELFF. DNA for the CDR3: TGCGCCAGCAGCTTAAGGACTAGCGGGTCCGGGGAGCTGTTTTTT.

CDR3 region: CSTKSGGALNEQFF. CDR3 sequence (DNA): TGCAGTACTAAGAGCGGGGGGGCTTTAAATGAGCAGTTCTTC. The rearrangement uses TRBV20-1 and TRBJ2-1; TRBD2 agrees at 10 bases. The V gene's germline CDR1 is DFQATT and CDR2 SNEGSKA (reference sequence). V gave up 8 bases and J gave up 7 bases; unmatched junction bases: 11. CDR3 length equals 14 residues.

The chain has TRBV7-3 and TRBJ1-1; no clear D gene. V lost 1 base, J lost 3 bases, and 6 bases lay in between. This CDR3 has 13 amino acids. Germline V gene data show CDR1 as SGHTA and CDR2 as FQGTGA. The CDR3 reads CASSLSGDTEAFF. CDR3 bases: TGTGCCAGCAGCTTAAGCGGGGACACTGAAGCTTTCTTT.

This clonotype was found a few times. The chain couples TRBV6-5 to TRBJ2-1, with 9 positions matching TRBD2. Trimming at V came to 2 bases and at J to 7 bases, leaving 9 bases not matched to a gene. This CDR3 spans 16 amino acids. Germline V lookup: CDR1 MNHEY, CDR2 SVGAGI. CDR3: CASSYGSAGGNNEQFF. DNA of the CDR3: TGTGCCAGCAGTTACGGGTCAGCGGGGGGAAATAATGAGCAGTTCTTC.

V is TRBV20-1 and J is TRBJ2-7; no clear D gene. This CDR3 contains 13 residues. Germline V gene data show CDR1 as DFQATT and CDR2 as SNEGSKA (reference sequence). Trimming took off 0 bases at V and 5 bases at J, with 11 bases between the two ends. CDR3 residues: CSARDLIEDEQYF. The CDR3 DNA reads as TGCAGTGCTAGAGACCTAATAGAGGACGAGCAGTACTTC.

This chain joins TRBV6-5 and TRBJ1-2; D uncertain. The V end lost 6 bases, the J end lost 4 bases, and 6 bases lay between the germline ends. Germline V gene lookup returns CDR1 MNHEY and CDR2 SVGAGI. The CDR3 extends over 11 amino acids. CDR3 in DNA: TGTGCCAGCAGGACGGCCTATGGCTACACCTTC. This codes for CASRTAYGYTF.

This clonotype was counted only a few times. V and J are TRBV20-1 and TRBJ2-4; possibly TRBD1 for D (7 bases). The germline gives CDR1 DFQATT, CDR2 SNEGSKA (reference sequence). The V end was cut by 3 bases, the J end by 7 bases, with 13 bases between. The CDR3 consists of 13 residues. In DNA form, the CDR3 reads TGCAGTGCTAGGGAGGGGGCGCCGAACATTCAGTACTTC. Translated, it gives CSAREGAPNIQYF.

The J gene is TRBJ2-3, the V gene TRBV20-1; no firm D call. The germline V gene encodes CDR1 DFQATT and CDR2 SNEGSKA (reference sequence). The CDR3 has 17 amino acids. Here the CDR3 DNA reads TGCTGCGCTCGCGTGGCGGCAACCCCATATACCACAGATACGCAGTATTTT. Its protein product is CCARVAATPYTTDTQYF.

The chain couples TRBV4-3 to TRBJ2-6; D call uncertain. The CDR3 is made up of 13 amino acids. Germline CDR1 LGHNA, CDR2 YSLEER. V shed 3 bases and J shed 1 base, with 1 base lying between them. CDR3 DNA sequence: TGCGCCAGCAGCCATTCTGGGGCCAACGTCCTGACTTTC. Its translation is CASSHSGANVLTF.

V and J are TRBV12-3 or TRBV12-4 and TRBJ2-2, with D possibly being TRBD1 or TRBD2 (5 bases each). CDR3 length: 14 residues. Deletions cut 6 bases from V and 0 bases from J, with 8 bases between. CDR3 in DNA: TGTGCCAGCAGAAGGGACCCGAACACCGGGGAGCTGTTTTTT. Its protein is CASRRDPNTGELFF.